Here is one TCR beta chain with its context. These data belong to a study of T cell changes during pregnancy in multiple sclerosis. Method: immunoSEQ multiplex PCR; TCRdb's copy keeps in-frame clones and lacks some. The sample shows 20,000 or so clones, 86% of them seen only once. The CDR3 sequence is 15 residues long. J gave up 8 bases and V 4 bases, and 6 bases lay outside the gene matches. The germline CDR1 and CDR2 sequences are SGHRS and YFSETQ. J is TRBJ2-1 and V is TRBV5-1; the match to TRBD2 covers 13 bases. Sequencing used CD8+ T cells from peripheral blood mononuclear cells, obtained in the third trimester of pregnancy. The receptor was derived from a female donor in good health, enrolled as a control in a pregnancy study. CDR3 DNA: TGCGCCAGCAGCGTAACTAGCGGGGGGGCCGATGAGCAGTTCTTC. Translated, it gives CASSVTSGGADEQFF.